This T cell receptor (beta chain) was captured by sequencing in a study of blood T cell repertoires in COVID-19. CDR3 size: 14 residues. Germline lookup yields CDR1 SGHDT and CDR2 YYEEEE. The V end lost 0 bases, the J end lost 7 bases, and 8 bases lay between the germline ends. This clone was observed a handful of times. The repertoire was sequenced with immunoSEQ multiplex PCR; TCRdb's copy has only in-frame clones and lacks some. The table shows over 250,000 clones, with around 84% occurring only once. The J gene is TRBJ1-6, the V gene TRBV5-6, with a tentative D call TRBD1 (6 bases). Sequenced material: PBMCs or T cells enriched from blood (not recorded which). This sequence was found in a man between 25 and 39 years old with acute COVID-19. The CDR3 protein is CASSLDRVNSPLHF. DNA for the CDR3: TGTGCCAGCAGCTTGGACAGGGTGAATTCACCCCTCCACTTT.